This T cell receptor beta chain derives from a study of OX40 agonist ivuxolimab in advanced cancers. Study-level information: Enrollees could have had prior anti-PD-1, anti-PD-L1 or anti-CTLA-4 therapy, which approximately 38% had received.

V was cut by 4 bases and J by 8 bases, with 19 bases left in between. CDR1 and CDR2 (germline): SGDLS, YYNGEE. CDR3 length: 15 residues. Samples were taken at baseline and on day 1 of cycles 4 and 7. The data were produced by immunoSEQ multiplex PCR, yet TCRdb's version contains in-frame clones alone and is incomplete. Of tens of thousands of clones detected, about 82% appear once; the ten largest clones hold around 6.3%. Material: CD4+ or CD8+ T cells sorted from blood, obtained in a trial of the OX40 agonist ivuxolimab. The clonotype was recovered from an adult with an advanced solid tumor such as melanoma, head and neck, liver or kidney cancer. The rearrangement joins TRBV9 to TRBJ1-3; D is perhaps TRBD1 (5 bases). Here the CDR3 DNA reads TGTGCCAGCAGCACCCCCGAGACTCAGGGAGACACCATATATTTT. Protein sequence: CASSTPETQGDTIYF. The entire variable domain, with the rest obtained from reference TRBV9 and TRBJ1-3, is as follows: DSGVTQTPKHLITATGQRVTLRCSPRSGDLSVYWYQQSLDQGLQFLIQYYNGEERAKGNILERFSAQQFPDLHSELNLSSLELGDSALYFCASSTPETQGDTIYFGEGSWLTVV.